Listed below are T cell receptor beta chains from one sample, sequenced in a study of CD8+ T cells in alopecia areata. TCRdb's table, derived via immunoSEQ multiplex PCR, lists solely in-frame clones and lacks some. The table shows over 90,000 clones, with 45% to 60% occurring only once. Sequencing was carried out using CD4+ T cells sorted from blood. These receptors were taken from a human donor in good health. The CDR3 runs from the conserved cysteine through the conserved F or W. D genes are given only for firm matches. For some rows the clone size is stated as once, few or many, or as a class when expanded; others skip it.

V gene: TRBV4-2
clone size: .
J gene: TRBJ2-1
D gene: .
CDR3 DNA: TGTGCCAGCAGCCAAGACCCACAGTATGAGCAGTTCTTC
CDR3 protein: CASSQDPQYEQFF

V gene: TRBV7-3
clone size: .
J gene: TRBJ2-6
D gene: .
CDR3 DNA: TGTGCCAGCAGCCAGAGCTCTGGGGCCAACGTCCTGACTTTC
CDR3 protein: CASSQSSGANVLTF

V gene: TRBV9
clone size: .
J gene: TRBJ1-4
D gene: .
CDR3 DNA: TGTGCCAGCAGCGTAGGAGAAGGGACCGGTGAAAAACTGTTTTTT
CDR3 protein: CASSVGEGTGEKLFF

V gene: TRBV30
clone size: .
J gene: TRBJ2-2
D gene: TRBD1
CDR3 DNA: TGTGCCTGCCAGGGACAGCACACCGGGGAGCTGTTTTTT
CDR3 protein: CACQGQHTGELFF

V gene: TRBV2
clone size: .
J gene: TRBJ2-5
D gene: TRBD2
CDR3 DNA: TGTGCCACAGCGGGGGGGAACTGGGAGACCCAGTACTTC
CDR3 protein: CATAGGNWETQYF

V gene: TRBV29-1
clone size: .
J gene: TRBJ1-4
D gene: .
CDR3 DNA: TGCAGTGCCACTGGAACAGGTGAAAAACTGTTTTTT
CDR3 protein: CSATGTGEKLFF

V gene: TRBV11-2
clone size: few
J gene: TRBJ2-3
D gene: TRBD1
CDR3 DNA: TGTGCCAGCAGACATCCGGGACAGGGGGAAACAGATACGCAGTATTTT
CDR3 protein: CASRHPGQGETDTQYF

V gene: TRBV30
clone size: few
J gene: TRBJ2-3
D gene: TRBD2
CDR3 DNA: TGTGCCGGTAGCGGGGGGGAGCATAGCACAGATACGCAGTATTTT
CDR3 protein: CAGSGGEHSTDTQYF

V gene: TRBV29-1
clone size: few
J gene: TRBJ2-1
D gene: .
CDR3 DNA: TGCAGCGTTGTAGAACTAGTTGGCAATGAGCAGTTCTTC
CDR3 protein: CSVVELVGNEQFF

V gene: TRBV7-9
clone size: .
J gene: TRBJ2-7
D gene: TRBD1
CDR3 DNA: TGTGCCAGCAGCCCAAAGGGGGCCTTGAGCTCCTACGAGCAGTACTTC
CDR3 protein: CASSPKGALSSYEQYF

V gene: TRBV6-5
clone size: few
J gene: TRBJ1-2
D gene: .
CDR3 DNA: TGTGCCAGCAGTTACTCGCGGGCGCGCGGCTACACCTTC
CDR3 protein: CASSYSRARGYTF

V gene: TRBV5-5
clone size: .
J gene: TRBJ2-5
D gene: .
CDR3 DNA: TGTGCCAGCAGCTTGGATACAGGGGACTTACAAGAGACCCAGTACTTC
CDR3 protein: CASSLDTGDLQETQYF

V gene: TRBV5-1
clone size: .
J gene: TRBJ2-2
D gene: .
CDR3 DNA: TGCGCCAGCAGCTTGGCCATCGCCGGGGAGCTGTTTTTT
CDR3 protein: CASSLAIAGELFF

V gene: TRBV25-1
clone size: .
J gene: TRBJ2-1
D gene: TRBD1
CDR3 DNA: TGTGCCAGCAGTGGACAGGGGGACAATGAGCAGTTCTTC
CDR3 protein: CASSGQGDNEQFF

V gene: TRBV19
clone size: few
J gene: TRBJ2-6
D gene: TRBD1
CDR3 DNA: TGTGCCAGTAGTATTGGGGCCGCCCGAGGGACAGGCTCTGGGGCCAACGTCCTGACTTTC
CDR3 protein: CASSIGAARGTGSGANVLTF

V gene: TRBV4-1
clone size: few
J gene: TRBJ1-4
D gene: TRBD1
CDR3 DNA: TGCGCCAGCGGGGGACAGCTTAATGAAAAACTGTTTTTT
CDR3 protein: CASGGQLNEKLFF

V gene: TRBV2
clone size: .
J gene: TRBJ2-1
D gene: TRBD2
CDR3 DNA: TGTGCCAGCAGTGTTAGCGGGGGCCGCTCCTACAATGAGCAGTTCTTC
CDR3 protein: CASSVSGGRSYNEQFF

V gene: TRBV25-1
clone size: once
J gene: TRBJ2-7
D gene: .
CDR3 DNA: TGTGCCAGCAGTGAATTTGGGTACGAGCAGTACTTC
CDR3 protein: CASSEFGYEQYF

V gene: TRBV18
clone size: .
J gene: TRBJ1-6
D gene: .
CDR3 DNA: TGTGCCAGCTCACCATATTGGACACCCGAACGTAATTCACCCCTCCACTTT
CDR3 protein: CASSPYWTPERNSPLHF

V gene: TRBV4-3
clone size: .
J gene: TRBJ1-5
D gene: .
CDR3 DNA: TGCGCCAGCAGCCAAGACAGCAATCAGCCCCAGCATTTT
CDR3 protein: CASSQDSNQPQHF

V gene: TRBV11-2
clone size: .
J gene: TRBJ2-7
D gene: .
CDR3 DNA: TGTGCCAGCAGCTTAGTACAGGGATCTGTGGAGCAGTACTTC
CDR3 protein: CASSLVQGSVEQYF

V gene: TRBV6-6
clone size: .
J gene: TRBJ2-5
D gene: .
CDR3 DNA: TGTGCCGGACGGTCTCTTGAGACCCAGTACTTC
CDR3 protein: CAGRSLETQYF

V gene: TRBV4-1
clone size: .
J gene: TRBJ2-5
D gene: .
CDR3 DNA: TGCGCCAGCAGCCAAGATCGAGGCTACCAAGAGACCCAGTACTTC
CDR3 protein: CASSQDRGYQETQYF

V gene: TRBV29-1
clone size: .
J gene: TRBJ2-3
D gene: .
CDR3 DNA: TGCAGCGTTGAAATCAGCACAGATACGCAGTATTTT
CDR3 protein: CSVEISTDTQYF

V gene: TRBV2
clone size: .
J gene: TRBJ1-2
D gene: TRBD1
CDR3 DNA: TGTGCCAGCAGTGAAGGGCAGGGGGCGGGTGGCTACACCTTC
CDR3 protein: CASSEGQGAGGYTF

V gene: TRBV4-3
clone size: .
J gene: TRBJ2-7
D gene: TRBD1
CDR3 DNA: TGCGCCAGCAGCCAAGAATCGTGGAGGACAGGGATCCCCTACGAGCAGTACTTC
CDR3 protein: CASSQESWRTGIPYEQYF

V gene: TRBV29-1
clone size: .
J gene: TRBJ2-1
D gene: TRBD2
CDR3 DNA: TGCAGCGTTGTCCCAGTCGCTAGCGGCTACAATGAGCAGTTCTTC
CDR3 protein: CSVVPVASGYNEQFF

V gene: TRBV25-1
clone size: .
J gene: TRBJ2-5
D gene: TRBD2
CDR3 DNA: TGTGCCAGCAGCTCCAGCGGGGGGAGTCGGAAGACCCAGTACTTC
CDR3 protein: CASSSSGGSRKTQYF

V gene: TRBV5-1
clone size: .
J gene: TRBJ2-5
D gene: .
CDR3 DNA: TGCGCCAGCAGCTCGAGGGGGCAAGAGACCCAGTACTTC
CDR3 protein: CASSSRGQETQYF

V gene: TRBV5-1
clone size: .
J gene: TRBJ2-7
D gene: .
CDR3 DNA: TGCGCCAGCAGCTTGGGTTCTACTTACGACTACGAGCAGTACTTC
CDR3 protein: CASSLGSTYDYEQYF

V gene: TRBV29-1
clone size: .
J gene: TRBJ2-1
D gene: .
CDR3 DNA: TGCAGCGGACGGAAGGGGGTACGGGAGATTGAGCAGTTCTTC
CDR3 protein: CSGRKGVREIEQFF

V gene: TRBV27
clone size: .
J gene: TRBJ1-5
D gene: .
CDR3 DNA: TGTGCCAGCAGTACGGGGTTGGGCAATCAGCCCCAGCATTTT
CDR3 protein: CASSTGLGNQPQHF

V gene: TRBV29-1
clone size: .
J gene: TRBJ2-3
D gene: .
CDR3 DNA: TGCAGCGTTGAACCCCTAGCGTGGGCCACAGATACGCAGTATTTT
CDR3 protein: CSVEPLAWATDTQYF

V gene: TRBV30
clone size: .
J gene: TRBJ1-2
D gene: .
CDR3 DNA: TGTGCCTGGAGTCCTCAACGGACCTATGGCTACACCTTC
CDR3 protein: CAWSPQRTYGYTF

V gene: TRBV7-9
clone size: .
J gene: TRBJ1-3
D gene: .
CDR3 DNA: TGTGCCAGCATCGATCAAGGAGGAAACACCATATATTTT
CDR3 protein: CASIDQGGNTIYF

V gene: TRBV7-9
clone size: .
J gene: TRBJ2-7
D gene: .
CDR3 DNA: TGTGCCAGCAGCTTGGGCACCGGGGGGCTCGAGCAGTACTTC
CDR3 protein: CASSLGTGGLEQYF

V gene: TRBV7-2
clone size: .
J gene: TRBJ1-1
D gene: .
CDR3 DNA: TGTGCCAGCAGCTTAGTAGGGGCAGGGACTGAAGCTTTCTTT
CDR3 protein: CASSLVGAGTEAFF

V gene: TRBV19
clone size: .
J gene: TRBJ2-1
D gene: .
CDR3 DNA: TGTGCCAGTAGTCTCCAGGGCCCCGAGCAGTTCTTC
CDR3 protein: CASSLQGPEQFF

V gene: TRBV29-1
clone size: .
J gene: TRBJ2-1
D gene: .
CDR3 DNA: TGCAGCGTTGAATACGGAGGCCTAGCGACCTACAATGAGCAGTTCTTC
CDR3 protein: CSVEYGGLATYNEQFF

V gene: TRBV4-1
clone size: few
J gene: TRBJ2-7
D gene: TRBD1
CDR3 DNA: TGCGCCAGCAGCCAAGGGGACAGTTTTACCTACGAGCAGTACTTC
CDR3 protein: CASSQGDSFTYEQYF

V gene: TRBV27
clone size: .
J gene: TRBJ1-5
D gene: TRBD1
CDR3 DNA: TGTGCCAGCCCAGGACAGGGCCATCAGCCCCAGCATTTT
CDR3 protein: CASPGQGHQPQHF

V gene: TRBV27
clone size: few
J gene: TRBJ2-5
D gene: .
CDR3 DNA: TGTGCCAGCACCTCGAAGCGGGACCAAGAGACCCAGTACTTC
CDR3 protein: CASTSKRDQETQYF

V gene: TRBV5-1
clone size: .
J gene: TRBJ1-1
D gene: TRBD1
CDR3 DNA: TGCGCCAGCAGCAGACAGGGGGAGAACACTGAAGCTTTCTTT
CDR3 protein: CASSRQGENTEAFF

V gene: TRBV5-6
clone size: .
J gene: TRBJ1-4
D gene: .
CDR3 DNA: TGTGCCAGCAGCCCAAACGGTAGGGGCTCAGGAGAAAAACTGTTTTTT
CDR3 protein: CASSPNGRGSGEKLFF

V gene: TRBV5-1
clone size: .
J gene: TRBJ2-1
D gene: .
CDR3 DNA: TGCGCCAGCAGCTTGTCGGCAGGGGTATCCTACAATGAGCAGTTCTTC
CDR3 protein: CASSLSAGVSYNEQFF

V gene: TRBV5-4
clone size: .
J gene: TRBJ2-5
D gene: .
CDR3 DNA: TGTGCCAGCAGCTTCCCTCAAGAGACCCAGTACTTC
CDR3 protein: CASSFPQETQYF

V gene: TRBV7-9
clone size: .
J gene: TRBJ2-3
D gene: .
CDR3 DNA: TGCGCCAGCAGCCGAGGGACGGGAAGCACAGATACGCAGTATTTT
CDR3 protein: CASSRGTGSTDTQYF

V gene: TRBV7-2
clone size: .
J gene: TRBJ2-5
D gene: .
CDR3 DNA: TGTGCCAGCAGCGCCACAAGCCAAGAGACCCAGTACTTC
CDR3 protein: CASSATSQETQYF

V gene: TRBV11-2
clone size: few
J gene: TRBJ2-1
D gene: .
CDR3 DNA: TGTGCCAGCAGCTTTAGCGGCAGCTCCTACAATGAGCAGTTCTTC
CDR3 protein: CASSFSGSSYNEQFF

V gene: TRBV18
clone size: .
J gene: TRBJ1-5
D gene: TRBD1
CDR3 DNA: TGTGCCAGCTCACAGGGGGCAGGGGTGGAGCAGCCCCAGCATTTT
CDR3 protein: CASSQGAGVEQPQHF

V gene: TRBV28
clone size: few
J gene: TRBJ2-7
D gene: TRBD1
CDR3 DNA: TGTGCCAGCAGGCGACAGGGGGACTCCTACGAGCAGTACTTC
CDR3 protein: CASRRQGDSYEQYF

V gene: TRBV20-1
clone size: .
J gene: TRBJ2-7
D gene: .
CDR3 DNA: TGCAGTGCTAGAGCGGGCTACGAGCAGTACTTC
CDR3 protein: CSARAGYEQYF

V gene: TRBV19
clone size: .
J gene: TRBJ1-5
D gene: .
CDR3 DNA: TGTGCCAGTAGTCCCGTCGACAGATTCTATCAGCCCCAGCATTTT
CDR3 protein: CASSPVDRFYQPQHF

V gene: TRBV6-6
clone size: .
J gene: TRBJ1-5
D gene: .
CDR3 DNA: TGTGCCAGCAGTTACTCGCCGAATCAGCCCCAGCATTTT
CDR3 protein: CASSYSPNQPQHF

V gene: TRBV29-1
clone size: .
J gene: TRBJ1-1
D gene: TRBD1
CDR3 DNA: TGCAGCCTTACTAGGGGGACAGGGCGTTATGAAGCTTTCTTT
CDR3 protein: CSLTRGTGRYEAFF

V gene: TRBV29-1
clone size: few
J gene: TRBJ1-2
D gene: .
CDR3 DNA: TGCAGCGTTAAAGCGACAGCAGCTAACTATGGCTACACCTTC
CDR3 protein: CSVKATAANYGYTF

V gene: TRBV5-1
clone size: .
J gene: TRBJ2-5
D gene: .
CDR3 DNA: TGCGCCAGCAGCTTGGGACTGTACCAAGAGACCCAGTACTTC
CDR3 protein: CASSLGLYQETQYF